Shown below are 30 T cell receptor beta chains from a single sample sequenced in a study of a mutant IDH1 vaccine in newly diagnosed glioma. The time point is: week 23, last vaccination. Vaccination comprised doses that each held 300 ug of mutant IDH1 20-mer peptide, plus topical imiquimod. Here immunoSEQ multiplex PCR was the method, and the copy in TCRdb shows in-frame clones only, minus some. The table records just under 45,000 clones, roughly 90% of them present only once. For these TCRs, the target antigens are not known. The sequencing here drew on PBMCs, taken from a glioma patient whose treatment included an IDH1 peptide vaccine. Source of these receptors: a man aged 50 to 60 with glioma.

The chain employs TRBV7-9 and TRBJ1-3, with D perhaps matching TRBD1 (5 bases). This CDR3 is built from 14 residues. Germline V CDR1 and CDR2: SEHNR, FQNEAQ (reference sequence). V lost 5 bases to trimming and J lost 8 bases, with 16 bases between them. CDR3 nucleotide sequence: TGTGCCAGCAGCCCCCTCGGGGCAGGCGACACCATATATTTT. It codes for CASSPLGAGDTIYF.

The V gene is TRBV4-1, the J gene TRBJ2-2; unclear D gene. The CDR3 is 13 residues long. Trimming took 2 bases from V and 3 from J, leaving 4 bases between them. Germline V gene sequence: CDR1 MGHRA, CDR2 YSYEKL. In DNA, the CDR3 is TGCGCCAGCAGCCAAAGATACACCGGGGAGCTGTTTTTT. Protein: CASSQRYTGELFF.

As DNA, the CDR3 is TGCGCCAGCAGTAGGGGCGGGGGAGATGAGCAGTTCTTC. Its translation: CASSRGGGDEQFF. The rearrangement links TRBV10-2 to TRBJ2-1, with 7 nucleotides matching TRBD2. Germline loops: CDR1 WSHSY, CDR2 SAAADI. With V trimmed by 5 bases and J by 8 bases, 6 bases remained unmatched. There are 13 residues in the CDR3.

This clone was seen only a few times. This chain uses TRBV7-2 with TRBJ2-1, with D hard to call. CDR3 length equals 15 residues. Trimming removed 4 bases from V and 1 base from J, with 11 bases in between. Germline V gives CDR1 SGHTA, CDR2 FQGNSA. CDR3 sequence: CASSSDARSYNEQFF. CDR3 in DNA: TGTGCCAGCAGCTCGGATGCGCGGTCCTACAATGAGCAGTTCTTC.

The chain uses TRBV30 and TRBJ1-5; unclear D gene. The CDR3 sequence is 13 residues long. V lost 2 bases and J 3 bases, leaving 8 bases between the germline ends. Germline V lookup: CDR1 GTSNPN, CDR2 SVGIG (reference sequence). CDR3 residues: CAWSNSFNQPQHF. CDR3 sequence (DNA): TGTGCCTGGAGTAACAGCTTCAATCAGCCCCAGCATTTT.

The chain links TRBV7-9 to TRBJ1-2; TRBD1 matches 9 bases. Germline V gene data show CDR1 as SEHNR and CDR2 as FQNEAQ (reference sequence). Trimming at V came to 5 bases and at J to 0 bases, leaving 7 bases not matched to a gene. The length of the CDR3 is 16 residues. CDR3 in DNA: TGTGCCAGCAGCCCCAGGGACAGGGCCTCTAACTATGGCTACACCTTC. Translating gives CASSPRDRASNYGYTF.

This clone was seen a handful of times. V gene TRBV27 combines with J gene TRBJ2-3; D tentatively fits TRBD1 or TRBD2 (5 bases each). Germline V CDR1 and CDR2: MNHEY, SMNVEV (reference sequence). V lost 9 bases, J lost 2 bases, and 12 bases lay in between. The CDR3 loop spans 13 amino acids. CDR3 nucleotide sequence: TGTGCCAGGCACGGGGCATTCACAGATACGCAGTATTTT. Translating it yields CARHGAFTDTQYF.

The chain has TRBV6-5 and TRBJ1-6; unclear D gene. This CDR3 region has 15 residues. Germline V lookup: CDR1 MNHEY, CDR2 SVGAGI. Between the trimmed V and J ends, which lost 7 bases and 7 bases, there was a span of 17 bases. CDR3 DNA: TGTGCCAGCATTCCAGCTGCCGCAAAAAATTCACCCCTCCACTTT. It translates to CASIPAAAKNSPLHF.

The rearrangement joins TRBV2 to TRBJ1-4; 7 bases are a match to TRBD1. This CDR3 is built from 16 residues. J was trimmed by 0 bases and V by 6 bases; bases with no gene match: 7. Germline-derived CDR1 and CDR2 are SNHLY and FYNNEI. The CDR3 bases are TGTGCCAGCAGCCGGGACAGTGGATCAACTAATGAAAAACTGTTTTTT. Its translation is CASSRDSGSTNEKLFF.

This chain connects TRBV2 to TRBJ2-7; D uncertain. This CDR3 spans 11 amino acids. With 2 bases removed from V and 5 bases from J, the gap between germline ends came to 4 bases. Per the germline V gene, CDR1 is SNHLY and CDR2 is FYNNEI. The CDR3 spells CASSELDEQYF. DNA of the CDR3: TGTGCCAGCAGTGAACTGGACGAGCAGTACTTC.

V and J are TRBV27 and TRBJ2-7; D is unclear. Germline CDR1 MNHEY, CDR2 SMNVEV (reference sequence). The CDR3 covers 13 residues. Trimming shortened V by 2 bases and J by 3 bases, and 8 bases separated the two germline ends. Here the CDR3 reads CASSLGTNYEQYF. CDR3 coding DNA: TGTGCCAGCAGTTTAGGAACCAACTACGAGCAGTACTTC.

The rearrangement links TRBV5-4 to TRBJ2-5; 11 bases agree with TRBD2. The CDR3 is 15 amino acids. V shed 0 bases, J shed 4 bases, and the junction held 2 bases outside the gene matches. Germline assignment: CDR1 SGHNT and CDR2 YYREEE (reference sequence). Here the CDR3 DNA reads TGTGCCAGCAGCTTGGGACTAGCGGGGCGAGAGACCCAGTACTTC. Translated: CASSLGLAGRETQYF.

The CDR3 sequence is CASSPGAGGLYGYTF. In nucleotides, the CDR3 is TGTGCCAGCTCACCGGGCGCTGGGGGGCTCTATGGCTACACCTTC. The rearrangement uses TRBV18 and TRBJ1-2, with D maybe TRBD1 (6 bases). Trimming stripped 3 bases from V and 4 bases from J, with 15 bases between. The CDR3 is 15 amino acids. Germline CDR1 reads KGHSH; CDR2 reads LQKENI.

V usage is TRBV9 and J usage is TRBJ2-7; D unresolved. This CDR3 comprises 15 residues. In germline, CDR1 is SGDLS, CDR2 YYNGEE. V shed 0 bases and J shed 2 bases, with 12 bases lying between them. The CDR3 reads CASSVDVNNPYEQYF. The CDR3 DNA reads TGTGCCAGCAGCGTAGACGTTAACAATCCCTACGAGCAGTACTTC.

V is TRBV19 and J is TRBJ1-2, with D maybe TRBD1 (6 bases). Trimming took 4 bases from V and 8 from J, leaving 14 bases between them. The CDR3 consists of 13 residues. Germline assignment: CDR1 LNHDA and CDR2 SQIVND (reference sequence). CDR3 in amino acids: CASSRGDRHGYTF. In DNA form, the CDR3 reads TGTGCCAGTAGTAGAGGAGACAGGCACGGCTACACCTTC.

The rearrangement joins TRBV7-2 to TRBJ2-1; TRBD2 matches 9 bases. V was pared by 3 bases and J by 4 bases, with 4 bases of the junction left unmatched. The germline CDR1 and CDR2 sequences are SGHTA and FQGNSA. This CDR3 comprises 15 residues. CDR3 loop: CASSLTSGFYNEQFF. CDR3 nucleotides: TGTGCCAGCAGCTTGACTAGCGGTTTTTACAATGAGCAGTTCTTC.

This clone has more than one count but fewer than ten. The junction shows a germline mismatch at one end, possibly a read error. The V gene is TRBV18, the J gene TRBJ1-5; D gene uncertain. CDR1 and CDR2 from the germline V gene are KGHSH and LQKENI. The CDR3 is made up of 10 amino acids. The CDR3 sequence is CQYSNQPQHF. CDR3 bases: TGCCAGTATAGCAATCAGCCCCAGCATTTT.

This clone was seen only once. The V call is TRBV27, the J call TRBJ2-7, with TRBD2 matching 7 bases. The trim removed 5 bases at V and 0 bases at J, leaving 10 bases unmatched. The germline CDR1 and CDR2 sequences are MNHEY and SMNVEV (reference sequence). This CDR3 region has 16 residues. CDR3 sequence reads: CASSASPSGSSYEQYF. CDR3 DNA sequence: TGTGCCAGCAGTGCATCTCCTAGCGGTAGCTCCTACGAGCAGTACTTC.

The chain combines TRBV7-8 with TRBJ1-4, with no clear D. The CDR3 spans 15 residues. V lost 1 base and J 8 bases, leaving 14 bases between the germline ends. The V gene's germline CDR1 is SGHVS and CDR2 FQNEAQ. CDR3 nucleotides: TGTGCCAGCAGCTTAGACCCAGCAAGGAAGGAAAAACTGTTTTTT. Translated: CASSLDPARKEKLFF.

CDR3: CASTPRDTQYF. The CDR3 coding sequence is TGTGCCAGCACCCCCAGAGATACGCAGTATTTT. The chain uses TRBV28 and TRBJ2-3; D is unresolved. V lost 7 bases, J lost 5 bases, and 7 bases lay in between. Germline V gene data show CDR1 as MDHEN and CDR2 as SYDVKM. The CDR3 spans 11 residues. Drawing the rest from reference TRBV28 and TRBJ2-3, the complete variable domain is DVKVTQSSRYLVKRTGEKVFLECVQDMDHENMFWYRQDPGLGLRLIYFSYDVKMKEKGDIPEGYSVSREKKERFSLILESASTNQTSMYLCASTPRDTQYFGPGTRLTVL.

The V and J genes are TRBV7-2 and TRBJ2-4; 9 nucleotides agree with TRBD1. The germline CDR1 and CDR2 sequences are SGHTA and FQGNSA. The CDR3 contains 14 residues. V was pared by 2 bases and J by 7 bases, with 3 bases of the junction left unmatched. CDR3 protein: CASSLRGTGNIQYF. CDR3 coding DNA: TGTGCCAGCAGCTTACGCGGGACAGGGAACATTCAGTACTTC.

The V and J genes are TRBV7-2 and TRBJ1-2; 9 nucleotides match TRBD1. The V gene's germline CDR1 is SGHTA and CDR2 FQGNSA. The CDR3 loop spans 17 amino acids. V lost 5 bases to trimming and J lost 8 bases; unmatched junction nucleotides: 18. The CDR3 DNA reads TGTGCCAGCAGCCCCGTAGGGGGAGACAGGGGGGCTGGAGGCTACACCTTC. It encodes CASSPVGGDRGAGGYTF.

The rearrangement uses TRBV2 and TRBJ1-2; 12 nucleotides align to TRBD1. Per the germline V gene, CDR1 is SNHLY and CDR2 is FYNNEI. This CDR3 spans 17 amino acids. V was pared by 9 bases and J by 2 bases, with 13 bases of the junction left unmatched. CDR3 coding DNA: TGTGCCAGAACCGGGACAGGGGGCCCTTTACAGAACTATGGCTACACCTTC. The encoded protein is CARTGTGGPLQNYGYTF. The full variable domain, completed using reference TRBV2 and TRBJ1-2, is EPEVTQTPSHQVTQMGQEVILRCVPISNHLYFYWYRQILGQKVEFLVSFYNNEISEKSEIFDDQFSVERPDGSNFTLKIRSTKLEDSAMYFCARTGTGGPLQNYGYTFGSGTRLTVV.

CDR3 coding DNA: TGTGCCAGCGAAGGGGCCAGGTCCCATGGCTACACCTTC. Protein: CASEGARSHGYTF. V and J are TRBV2 and TRBJ1-2; possibly TRBD1 for D (5 bases). The CDR3 has 13 residues. V shed 8 bases and J shed 6 bases, with 16 bases lying between them. Germline V gene sequence: CDR1 SNHLY, CDR2 FYNNEI.

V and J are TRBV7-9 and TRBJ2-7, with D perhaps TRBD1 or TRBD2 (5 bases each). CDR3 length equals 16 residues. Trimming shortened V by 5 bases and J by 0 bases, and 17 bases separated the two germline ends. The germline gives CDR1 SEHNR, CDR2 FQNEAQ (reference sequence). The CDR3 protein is CASSHKSAGSSYEQYF. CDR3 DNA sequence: TGTGCCAGCAGCCATAAATCGGCAGGGAGCTCCTACGAGCAGTACTTC.

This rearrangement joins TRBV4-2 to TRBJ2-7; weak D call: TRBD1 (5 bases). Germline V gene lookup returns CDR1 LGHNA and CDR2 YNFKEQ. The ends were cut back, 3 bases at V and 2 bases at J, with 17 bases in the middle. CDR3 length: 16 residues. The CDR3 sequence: CASSHPTPTGTYEQYF. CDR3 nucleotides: TGTGCCAGCAGCCACCCCACACCCACAGGAACCTACGAGCAGTACTTC.

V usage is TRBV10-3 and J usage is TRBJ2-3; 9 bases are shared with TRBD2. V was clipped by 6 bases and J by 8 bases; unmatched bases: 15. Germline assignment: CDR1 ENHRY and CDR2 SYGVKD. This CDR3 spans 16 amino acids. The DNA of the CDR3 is TGTGCCATCAGCAAACCAGGGGCCGCGGGGGGGGGTACGCAGTATTTT. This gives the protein CAISKPGAAGGGTQYF.

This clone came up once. CDR3 sequence (DNA): TGTGCCAGCAGCTACCGTCCCGGGACAGGGAATGAGCAGTTCTTC. Amino acids: CASSYRPGTGNEQFF. The chain has TRBV7-9 and TRBJ2-1, with TRBD1 matching 9 bases. Germline V gene lookup returns CDR1 SEHNR and CDR2 FQNEAQ (reference sequence). Germline trimming cut 4 bases from V and 7 bases from J; bases unmatched to any gene: 8. The CDR3 has 15 residues.

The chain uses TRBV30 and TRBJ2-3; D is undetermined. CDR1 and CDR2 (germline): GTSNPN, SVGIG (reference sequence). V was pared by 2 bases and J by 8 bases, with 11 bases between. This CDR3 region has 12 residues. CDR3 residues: CAWSQVASTQYF. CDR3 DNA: TGTGCCTGGAGTCAGGTGGCTTCTACGCAGTATTTT.

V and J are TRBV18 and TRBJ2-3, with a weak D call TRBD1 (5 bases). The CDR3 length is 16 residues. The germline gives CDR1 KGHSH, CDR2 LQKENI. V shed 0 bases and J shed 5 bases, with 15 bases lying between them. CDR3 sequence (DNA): TGTGCCAGCTCACCACCCGAACACACCCAGGGAGATACGCAGTATTTT. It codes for CASSPPEHTQGDTQYF.